What follows are 5 T cell receptor beta chains derived from one specimen sequenced in a study of CD4 T cells in relation to SARS-CoV-2 and coronaviruses (dated by TCRdb to about 2021). The method was the immunoSEQ multiplex PCR assay. TCRdb took over this immuneACCESS table, retaining in-frame rearrangements with V and J assigned. Such tables are incomplete; in checked studies, under half of the missing clones stem from an unresolved V gene, and the remainder is unexplained. Present in this sample are some 45,000 clones, roughly 80% of which were seen just once. The ten largest clones take up 1.1% to 1.5% of the sample. Their target antigens are unknown. The sample taken for sequencing was naive CD4+ T cells from PBMCs, cultured in vitro. Interpreted using the paper, the cell subset or site label stands for: naive CD4+ T cells isolated by negative enrichment. These receptors originate from an adult with COVID-19.

The V call is TRBV28, the J call TRBJ1-2; D perhaps matches TRBD1 (5 bases). This CDR3 region has 16 residues. Germline-derived CDR1 and CDR2 are MDHEN and SYDVKM. The V and J ends lost 6 bases and 0 bases respectively, with 17 bases between them. In DNA, the CDR3 is TGTGCCAGCAGACTCGGGGGGGGGTCTTCTAACTATGGCTACACCTTC. Translating gives CASRLGGGSSNYGYTF.

This clone was seen a single time. This sequence joins TRBV6-5 and TRBJ2-7; D not resolved. Germline CDR1 and CDR2: MNHEY and SVGAGI. The CDR3 runs to 13 residues. Trimming stripped 4 bases from V and 2 bases from J, with 9 bases between. The CDR3 bases are TGTGCCAGCAGTTCCCCCCCACCCTACGAGCAGTACTTC. Translation: CASSSPPPYEQYF.

The CDR3 region is CASSPGDFGTDTQYF. Written as DNA, the CDR3 is TGCGCCAGCAGCCCGGGGGACTTTGGCACAGATACGCAGTATTTT. This chain joins TRBV5-1 and TRBJ2-3; possibly TRBD2 for D (6 bases). The CDR3 totals 15 residues. V lost 4 bases and J 1 base, leaving 13 bases between the germline ends. The germline CDR1 and CDR2 sequences are SGHRS and YFSETQ.

This clone was recorded only once. The chain is built from TRBV2 and TRBJ2-1; D gene ambiguous. V was trimmed by 6 bases and J by 0 bases, leaving 15 bases between them. This CDR3 contains 16 residues. The germline gives CDR1 SNHLY, CDR2 FYNNEI. The CDR3: CASSESAVSSYNEQFF. In DNA form, the CDR3 reads TGTGCCAGCAGCGAAAGCGCGGTGAGCTCCTACAATGAGCAGTTCTTC.

The chain employs TRBV11-2 and TRBJ2-1; no clear D. In germline, CDR1 is SGHAT, CDR2 FQNNGV. This CDR3 spans 16 amino acids. V gave up 4 bases and J gave up 0 bases, with 13 bases separating them. This chain's CDR3 is CASSSFFGYSYNEQFF. CDR3 DNA sequence: TGTGCCAGCAGCTCGTTCTTTGGGTACTCCTACAATGAGCAGTTCTTC.